The clone carrying this T cell receptor beta chain has just a few counts. Antigen specificity is unknown. These data are taken from a study of blood T cells in healthy people across ages. General study results and limits: The study found TCR beta diversity correlated strongly with naive T cell percentage. TCR beta diversity per million T cells fell roughly linearly with age.

Aged about 6 to 100, donors were systemically healthy Caucasians from Russia. The use of a sample-barcoded 5' primer and a J-beta primer mix characterized a second PCR of roughly 6 to 11 cycles. TCRdb re-called the 5' RACE reads through MiXCR, storing one row per CDR3 protein. Of around 1.7 million distinct CDR3 sequences in the sample, 28% were seen once. The CDR3 runs to 14 residues. The germline CDR1 and CDR2 sequences are MDHEN and SYDVKM. V was shortened by 3 bases and J by 4 bases, with 12 bases between the two germline ends. The chain joins TRBV28 to TRBJ2-5; D tentatively reads TRBD1 or TRBD2 (5 bases each). Sequenced sample: blood. This sequence originates from a woman younger than 45 in good health. The CDR3, as DNA: TGTGCCAGCAGTTTTAGGGCAGGGACAGAGACCCAGTACTTC. Translation gives CASSFRAGTETQYF.